This T cell receptor beta chain was sequenced in a study of OX40 agonist ivuxolimab in advanced cancers. The overall study: Ivuxolimab is an agonistic anti-OX40 (CD134) antibody, and patients were treated with it. Therapy given before enrollment (anti-PD-1, anti-PD-L1 or anti-CTLA-4) was allowed, and around 44% had some.

TCRdb's table, derived via immunoSEQ multiplex PCR, lists solely in-frame clones and lacks some. Of 77,000 or so clones in the sample, 94% were seen once. The CDR3 covers 12 residues. Looked up from germline, CDR1 is MNHEY and CDR2 is SMNVEV (reference sequence). The J segment lost 5 bases and the V segment lost 8 bases, leaving 4 bases of the junction unmatched. This receptor was taken from an adult with an advanced solid tumor such as melanoma, head and neck, liver or kidney cancer. The sequencing used CD4+ or CD8+ T cells sorted from blood, collected in a trial of the OX40 agonist ivuxolimab. The chain is built from TRBV27 and TRBJ2-7; 9 positions match TRBD1. CDR3 bases: TGTGCCAGCGGCCGACAGGGGGACGAGCAGTACTTC. Translating it yields CASGRQGDEQYF.